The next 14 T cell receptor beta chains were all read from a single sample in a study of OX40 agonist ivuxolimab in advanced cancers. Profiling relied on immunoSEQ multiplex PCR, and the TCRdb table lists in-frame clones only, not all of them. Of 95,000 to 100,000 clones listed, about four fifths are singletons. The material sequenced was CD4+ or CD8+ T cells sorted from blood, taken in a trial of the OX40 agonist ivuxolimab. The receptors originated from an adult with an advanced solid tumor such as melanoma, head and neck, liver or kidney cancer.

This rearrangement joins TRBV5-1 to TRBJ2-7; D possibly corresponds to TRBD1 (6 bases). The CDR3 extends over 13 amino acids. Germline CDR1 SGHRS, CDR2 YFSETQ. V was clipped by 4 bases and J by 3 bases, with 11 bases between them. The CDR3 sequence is CASSGGRGYEQYF. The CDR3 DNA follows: TGCGCCAGCAGCGGGGGCAGGGGCTACGAGCAGTACTTC.

The CDR3 DNA is TGTGCCAGCAGCTTAAGGGCGGGAGGGGAGACCCAGTACTTC. Translating gives CASSLRAGGETQYF. The chain recombines TRBV7-9 with TRBJ2-5; 9 bases agree with TRBD2. CDR3 length: 14 amino acids. V was clipped by 2 bases and J by 5 bases; unmatched bases: 3. Germline V gene lookup returns CDR1 SEHNR and CDR2 FQNEAQ (reference sequence). The full variable domain, in which reference TRBV7-9 and TRBJ2-5 provide the parts outside the CDR3, is DTGVSQNPRHKITKRGQNVTFRCDPISEHNRLYWYRQTLGQGPEFLTYFQNEAQLEKSRLLSDRFSAERPKGSFSTLEIQRTEQGDSAMYLCASSLRAGGETQYFGPGTRLLVL.

For the CDR3, the DNA is TGTGCCAGCAGCCCAACTAGGACAGATATTCAAGAGACCCAGTACTTC. It encodes CASSPTRTDIQETQYF. The chain recombines TRBV7-9 with TRBJ2-5; TRBD1 is a possible D gene (6 bases). This CDR3 has 16 amino acids. The ends were cut back, 5 bases at V and 2 bases at J, with 18 bases in the middle. Per the germline V gene, CDR1 is SEHNR and CDR2 is FQNEAQ (reference sequence).

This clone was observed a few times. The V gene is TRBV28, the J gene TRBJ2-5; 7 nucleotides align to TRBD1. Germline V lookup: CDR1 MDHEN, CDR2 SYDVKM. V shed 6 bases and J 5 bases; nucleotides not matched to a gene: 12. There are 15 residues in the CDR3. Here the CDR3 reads CASSYDRAHGETQYF. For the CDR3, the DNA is TGTGCCAGCAGCTACGACAGGGCCCATGGGGAGACCCAGTACTTC. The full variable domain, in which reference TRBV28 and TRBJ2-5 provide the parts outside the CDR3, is DVKVTQSSRYLVKRTGEKVFLECVQDMDHENMFWYRQDPGLGLRLIYFSYDVKMKEKGDIPEGYSVSREKKERFSLILESASTNQTSMYLCASSYDRAHGETQYFGPGTRLLVL.

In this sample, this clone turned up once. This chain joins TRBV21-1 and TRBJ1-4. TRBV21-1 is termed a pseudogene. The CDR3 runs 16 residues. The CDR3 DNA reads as TGTGCCAGCAGCTCACTCCTATCTTTTTCTAATGAAAAACTGTTTTTT. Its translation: CASSSLLSFSNEKLFF.

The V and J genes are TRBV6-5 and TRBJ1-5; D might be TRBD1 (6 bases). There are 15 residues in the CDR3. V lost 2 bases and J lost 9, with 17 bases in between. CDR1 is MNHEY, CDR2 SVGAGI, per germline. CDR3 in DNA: TGTGCCAGCAGTTACCCAGACAGGAAGGCCGGGCCCCAGCATTTT. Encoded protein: CASSYPDRKAGPQHF.

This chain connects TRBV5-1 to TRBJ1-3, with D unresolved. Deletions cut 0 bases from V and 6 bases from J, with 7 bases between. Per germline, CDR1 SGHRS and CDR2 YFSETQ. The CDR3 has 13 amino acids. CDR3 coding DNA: TGCGCCAGCAGCTTGGCGCCGGCAAACACCATATATTTT. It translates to CASSLAPANTIYF.

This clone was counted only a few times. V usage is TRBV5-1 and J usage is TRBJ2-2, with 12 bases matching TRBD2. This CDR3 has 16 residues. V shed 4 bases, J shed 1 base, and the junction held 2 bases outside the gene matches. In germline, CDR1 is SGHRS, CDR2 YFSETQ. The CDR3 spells CASSLGLAGNTGELFF. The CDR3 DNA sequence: TGCGCCAGCAGCCTGGGACTAGCGGGGAACACCGGGGAGCTGTTTTTT.

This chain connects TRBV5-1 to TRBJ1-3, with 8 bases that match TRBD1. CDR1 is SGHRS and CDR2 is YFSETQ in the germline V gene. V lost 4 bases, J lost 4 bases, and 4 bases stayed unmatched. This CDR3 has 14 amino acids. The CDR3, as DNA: TGCGCCAGCAGCCCGAGGACAGGGGGAAACACCATATATTTT. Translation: CASSPRTGGNTIYF.

In DNA, the CDR3 is TGTGCCAGCAGCGTATCAGGGGATGCCTACAATGAGCAGTTCTTC. This translates into CASSVSGDAYNEQFF. The chain carries TRBV9 and TRBJ2-1; possible D gene TRBD1, 6 bases. This CDR3 is 15 amino acids long. V was trimmed by 1 base and J by 2 bases, leaving 10 bases between them. Germline values: CDR1 SGDLS, CDR2 YYNGEE.

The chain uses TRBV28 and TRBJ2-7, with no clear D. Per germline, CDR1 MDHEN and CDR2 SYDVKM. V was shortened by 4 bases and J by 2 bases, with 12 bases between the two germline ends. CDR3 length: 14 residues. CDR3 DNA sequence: TGTGCCAGCAGTTCCGAGCGCCCCCCCTACGAGCAGTACTTC. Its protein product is CASSSERPPYEQYF. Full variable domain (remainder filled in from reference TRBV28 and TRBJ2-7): DVKVTQSSRYLVKRTGEKVFLECVQDMDHENMFWYRQDPGLGLRLIYFSYDVKMKEKGDIPEGYSVSREKKERFSLILESASTNQTSMYLCASSSERPPYEQYFGPGTRLTVT.

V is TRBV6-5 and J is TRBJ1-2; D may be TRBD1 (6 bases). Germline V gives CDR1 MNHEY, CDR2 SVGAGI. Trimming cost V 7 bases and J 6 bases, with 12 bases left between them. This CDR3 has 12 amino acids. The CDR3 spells CASTLTGHGYTF. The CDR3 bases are TGTGCCAGCACCTTAACAGGGCATGGCTACACCTTC.

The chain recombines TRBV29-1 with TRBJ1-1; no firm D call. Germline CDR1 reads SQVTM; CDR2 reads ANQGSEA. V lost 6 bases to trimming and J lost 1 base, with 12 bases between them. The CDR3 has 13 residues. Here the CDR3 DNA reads TGCAGCGTGGCCTACCGGCGGAACACTGAAGCTTTCTTT. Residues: CSVAYRRNTEAFF.

The CDR3 protein is CASSQVSRPSGLAGYEQYF. The CDR3 DNA reads as TGTGCCAGCAGCCAAGTTAGCCGCCCTTCGGGACTAGCGGGGTACGAGCAGTACTTC. The rearrangement uses TRBV14 and TRBJ2-7; 13 positions match TRBD2. With 1 base clipped from V and 4 bases from J, the junction kept 13 bases outside the gene matches. Germline values: CDR1 SGHDN, CDR2 FVKESK. The CDR3 has 19 amino acids.